Listed below are T cell receptor beta chains from one sample, sequenced in a study of blood T cell repertoires in COVID-19. Generated by immunoSEQ multiplex PCR, the TCRdb table keeps only in-frame clones and is missing some. The sample lists 65,000 to 80,000 clones; under 95% were seen once. Sequenced: peripheral blood. The receptors shown here come from a human donor in a cohort sampled during active COVID-19. The CDR3 runs from the conserved cysteine through the conserved F or W. D genes are given only for firm matches. Part of the rows lack a size; the others show once, few, many or a class for expanded clones.

j_call v_call d_call clone_size cdr3_nt cdr3_aa
TRBJ2-7 TRBV9 - once TGTGCCAGCAGCGGGGGGAGAGGGGGAGTTGACGAGCAGTACTTC CASSGGRGGVDEQYF
TRBJ2-1 TRBV15 - - TGTGCCACCAGCAGAGATAGTGTAGGGGACTCCTCCTACAATGAGCAGTTCTTC CATSRDSVGDSSYNEQFF
TRBJ2-7 TRBV5-1 TRBD2 - TGCGCCAGCAGCTTGTGGCGGACTAGCGGGACCAACGAGCAGTACTTC CASSLWRTSGTNEQYF
TRBJ1-1 TRBV28 TRBD1 - TGTGCCAGCAGTTTGTGGCACAGGGGCCCCTCAGCTTTCTTT CASSLWHRGPSAFF
TRBJ1-6 TRBV18 - - TGTGCCAGCTCACAATCCACACGATACAGGGACGATTCACCCCTCCACTTT CASSQSTRYRDDSPLHF
TRBJ1-5 TRBV12-3/TRBV12-4 - - TGTGCCAGCAGTTTAGCGGAGAATCAGCCCCAGCATTTT CASSLAENQPQHF
TRBJ2-2 TRBV4-2 - - TGTGCCAGCAGCCAAATCGGGATCCCCAGAATCACCGGGGAGCTGTTTTTT CASSQIGIPRITGELFF
TRBJ2-1 TRBV7-2 TRBD2 - TGTGCCAGCAGCTTAATGAGCGGGAATTTGGGCAATGAGCAGTTCTTC CASSLMSGNLGNEQFF
TRBJ1-6 TRBV30 TRBD1 - TGTGCCGGACAGACAGGGCCACTCCTCCACTTT CAGQTGPLLHF
TRBJ1-2 TRBV11-2 - - TGTGCCAGCAGCAGAGAGGACGGACTCTATGGCTACGCCTTC CASSREDGLYGYAF
TRBJ1-2 TRBV6-2/TRBV6-3 - - TGTGCCAGCAGTTACTCCAGGGATTACTATGGCTACACCTTC CASSYSRDYYGYTF
TRBJ2-2 TRBV27 TRBD2 once TGTGCCAGCAGTTTCCAGCGGGAGAACACCGGGGAGCTGTTTTTT CASSFQRENTGELFF
TRBJ2-7 TRBV6-6 - - TGTGCCAGCAGTACCCCTGGACAGTCCTACGAGCAGTACTTC CASSTPGQSYEQYF
TRBJ1-4 TRBV9 - few TGTGCCAGCAGCGTAGGGCCTACGGAGAGTAATGAAAAACTGTTTTTT CASSVGPTESNEKLFF
TRBJ2-5 TRBV27 TRBD2 - TGTGCCAGCAGCTGGGCTAGCGGGAGGGCCGGTGAGACCCAGTACTTC CASSWASGRAGETQYF
TRBJ2-1 TRBV7-3 TRBD2 - TGTGCCAGCAGTTCAAGACTAGCGGGCCGATATGAGCAGTTCTTC CASSSRLAGRYEQFF
TRBJ2-2 TRBV18 TRBD2 - TGTGCCAGCTCACCACCTTCCGCGGGAGCGACCGGGGAGCTGTTTTTT CASSPPSAGATGELFF
TRBJ2-7 TRBV6-6 TRBD2 - TGTGCCAGCAGTATAGCGGGAACCTACGAGCAGTACTTC CASSIAGTYEQYF
TRBJ1-5 TRBV27 - - TGTGCCAGCAGTTTTGGGGGAGGGGCTAGCAATCAGCCCCAGCATTTT CASSFGGGASNQPQHF
TRBJ2-1 TRBV4-3 - - TGCGCCAGCAGCCAAGACCCCCCGACAGTTTCGTCATGGGGAAATGAGCAGTTCTTC CASSQDPPTVSSWGNEQFF
TRBJ2-1 TRBV4-3 - - TGCGCCAGCAGCCCCTCTCAAGCGGGTGAATTATGGTCCTACAATGAGCAGTTCTTC CASSPSQAGELWSYNEQFF
TRBJ1-1 TRBV18 TRBD1 - TGTGCCAGCTCACGGAAGACAGGGTTGAACACTGAAGCTTTCTTT CASSRKTGLNTEAFF
TRBJ1-1 TRBV28 - - TGTGCCAGCAGTTTGGGACAACTAAAGGGCACTGAAGCTTTCTTT CASSLGQLKGTEAFF
TRBJ2-7 TRBV28 - - TGTGCCAGCAGTTCAGGACAGCCTCCCTACGAGCAGTACTTC CASSSGQPPYEQYF
TRBJ2-4 TRBV28 TRBD1 - TGTGCCAGCAGTTTACCGACAGGGGCTAAAAACATTCAGTACTTC CASSLPTGAKNIQYF
TRBJ2-6 TRBV7-6 - - TGTGCCAGCAGCTCCGGAGGCAACGTCCTGACTTTC CASSSGGNVLTF
TRBJ2-7 TRBV10-3 TRBD2 few TGTGCCACCGGACTAGCGGGGAGCTCCTACGAGCAGTACTTC CATGLAGSSYEQYF
TRBJ1-2 TRBV6-5 - once TGTGCCAGCAGTTACTCAGCCGCAGGGCGGGGTGGCTACACCTTC CASSYSAAGRGGYTF
TRBJ1-5 TRBV27 TRBD1 - TGTGCCAGCAGTCCCCGGCAGGGGGCGAGCCAGCCCCAGCATTTT CASSPRQGASQPQHF